These 27 T cell receptor beta chains share one sample of origin, sequenced in a study of blood T cell repertoires in COVID-19. TCRdb's table, derived via immunoSEQ multiplex PCR, lists solely in-frame clones and lacks some. The data show 49,000 or so clones, over 75% seen once. Sequences were obtained from peripheral blood. These TCRs come from a man aged 50 or older with acute or convalescent COVID-19.

The rearrangement uses TRBV30 and TRBJ1-4; TRBD1 matches 7 bases. The trim removed 8 bases at V and 8 bases at J, leaving 8 bases unmatched. Germline CDR1 is GTSNPN and CDR2 is SVGIG (reference sequence). This CDR3 is built from 12 residues. The CDR3 reads CAGRGPGEKLFF. Written as DNA, the CDR3 is TGTGCCGGAAGGGGGCCTGGGGAAAAACTGTTTTTT.

J is TRBJ1-1 and V is TRBV25-1, with TRBD1 identical over 8 bases. Germline CDR1 MGHDK, CDR2 SYGVNS. Trimming removed 1 base from V and 5 bases from J; junction bases left unmatched: 6. This CDR3 contains 15 residues. The CDR3 DNA follows: TGTGCCAGCAGTGAATCAGGGGGCAGTGGGACTGAAGCTTTCTTT. Protein: CASSESGGSGTEAFF.

The chain has TRBV5-4 and TRBJ1-1, with a possible D match to TRBD1 (6 bases). V lost 0 bases and J 3 bases, leaving 12 bases between the germline ends. The CDR3 contains 15 residues. The germline gives CDR1 SGHNT, CDR2 YYREEE (reference sequence). The CDR3 DNA sequence: TGTGCCAGCAGCTTGGGCGCAGGGGCGGACACTGAAGCTTTCTTT. Its translation: CASSLGAGADTEAFF.

The chain links TRBV5-1 to TRBJ2-1; the match to TRBD2 covers 8 bases. Losses at the gene ends were 1 base for V and 5 bases for J; bases not matched to a gene: 8. Germline CDR1 reads SGHRS; CDR2 reads YFSETQ. The CDR3 length is 16 residues. CDR3: CASSLRYSGVNNEQFF. In DNA form, the CDR3 reads TGCGCCAGCAGCTTGCGGTATAGCGGGGTCAACAATGAGCAGTTCTTC.

The chain employs TRBV5-1 and TRBJ2-7; possible D gene TRBD1, 5 bases. The V end was cut by 3 bases, the J end by 2 bases, with 15 bases between. Germline CDR1 SGHRS, CDR2 YFSETQ. The CDR3 loop spans 15 amino acids. The CDR3 is CASSWGPRTTYEQYF. For the CDR3, the DNA is TGCGCCAGCAGCTGGGGCCCGAGAACGACCTACGAGCAGTACTTC.

The chain uses TRBV6-5 and TRBJ2-1; no reliable D call. This CDR3 spans 14 amino acids. Looked up from germline, CDR1 is MNHEY and CDR2 is SVGAGI. Trimming took off 2 bases at V and 0 bases at J, with 5 bases between the two ends. CDR3: CASSYGSSYNEQFF. The CDR3, as DNA: TGTGCCAGCAGTTACGGTAGCTCCTACAATGAGCAGTTCTTC.

The chain carries TRBV28 and TRBJ2-7; D is perhaps TRBD1 (6 bases). Germline V CDR1 and CDR2: MDHEN, SYDVKM. V shed 1 base and J shed 4 bases, with 11 bases lying between them. The CDR3 extends over 14 amino acids. CDR3 nucleotide sequence: TGTGCCAGCAGTTTATATAGGGGGTCTTACGAGCAGTACTTC. Protein sequence: CASSLYRGSYEQYF. The whole variable domain, remainder taken from reference TRBV28 and TRBJ2-7, is DVKVTQSSRYLVKRTGEKVFLECVQDMDHENMFWYRQDPGLGLRLIYFSYDVKMKEKGDIPEGYSVSREKKERFSLILESASTNQTSMYLCASSLYRGSYEQYFGPGTRLTVT.

The V gene is TRBV6-6, the J gene TRBJ1-1, with TRBD1 matching 7 bases. J lost 6 bases, V lost 0 bases, and 4 bases had no gene match. The germline gives CDR1 MNHNY, CDR2 SVGAGI (reference sequence). This CDR3 spans 14 amino acids. CDR3 residues: CASSYSTQGAEAFF. The CDR3, as DNA: TGTGCCAGCAGTTACTCGACTCAGGGGGCTGAAGCTTTCTTT.

This clone was seen only once. The V call is TRBV6-2 or TRBV6-3, the J call TRBJ1-5, with 7 nucleotides matching TRBD1. Germline V gene data show CDR1 as MNHEY and CDR2 as SVGEGT. Trimming cost V 6 bases and J 4 bases; bases outside gene matches: 9. CDR3 length: 15 residues. The CDR3 nucleotides are TGTGCCAGCAGCCAGACCGACAGGGATAATCAGCCCCAGCATTTT. Translating it yields CASSQTDRDNQPQHF.

The gene calls are TRBV19 and TRBJ1-1, with a weak D call TRBD1 (6 bases). The ends were cut back, 1 base at V and 2 bases at J, with 11 bases in the middle. The length of the CDR3 is 15 residues. CDR1 is LNHDA and CDR2 is SQIVND in the germline V gene (reference sequence). CDR3 protein: CASSIGEGVNTEAFF. The CDR3 DNA reads TGTGCCAGTAGTATAGGGGAGGGGGTAAACACTGAAGCTTTCTTT. The full variable domain, in which reference TRBV19 and TRBJ1-1 provide the parts outside the CDR3, is DGGITQSPKYLFRKEGQNVTLSCEQNLNHDAMYWYRQDPGQGLRLIYYSQIVNDFQKGDIAEGYSVSREKKESFPLTVTSAQKNPTAFYLCASSIGEGVNTEAFFGQGTRLTVV.

The chain employs TRBV29-1 and TRBJ2-5; TRBD1 matches 10 bases. The CDR3 has 16 amino acids. The J segment lost 5 bases and the V segment lost 5 bases, leaving 14 bases of the junction unmatched. The germline V gene has CDR1 SQVTM and CDR2 ANQGSEA. The CDR3 nucleotides read TGCAGCGTTACCCCATGGGGGACAGGGGATGCGGAGACCCAGTACTTC. Translated, it gives CSVTPWGTGDAETQYF. The complete variable domain, with remaining parts taken from reference TRBV29-1 and TRBJ2-5, reads SAVISQKPSRDICQRGTSLTIQCQVDSQVTMMFWYRQQPGQSLTLIATANQGSEATYESGFVIDKFPISRPNLTFSTLTVSNMSPEDSSIYLCSVTPWGTGDAETQYFGPGTRLLVL.

CDR3 residues: CASSQEGDSPLHF. CDR3 nucleotide sequence: TGTGCCAGCAGCCAGGAGGGAGATTCACCCCTCCACTTT. J is TRBJ1-6 and V is TRBV4-2; D is ambiguous. With 3 bases removed from V and 8 bases from J, the gap between germline ends came to 8 bases. This CDR3 has 13 residues. CDR1 is LGHNA, CDR2 YNFKEQ, per germline.

Comments on this clone: Other DNA sequences in the same sample also yield this CDR3. J is TRBJ1-4 and V is TRBV18; D is ambiguous. Germline CDR1 is KGHSH and CDR2 is LQKENI. The V gene lost 3 bases and the J gene lost 2 bases, with 7 bases spanning the gap. The CDR3 is 14 amino acids. The CDR3, as DNA: TGTGCCAGCTCACCGGGAGGCACTAATGAAAAACTGTTTTTT. Its protein is CASSPGGTNEKLFF.

CDR3 DNA: TGTGCCAGCGGAAGACAGACCAGTAATGAAAAACTGTTTTTT. Protein sequence: CASGRQTSNEKLFF. V gene TRBV6-5 combines with J gene TRBJ1-4; D possibly corresponds to TRBD1 (5 bases). The germline CDR1 and CDR2 sequences are MNHEY and SVGAGI. Between the trimmed V and J ends, which lost 8 bases and 4 bases, there was a span of 14 bases. CDR3 length: 14 amino acids.

This clone was observed a handful of times. This chain connects TRBV7-9 to TRBJ2-7; D possibly corresponds to TRBD1 (5 bases). V dropped 4 bases and J dropped 4 bases, with 8 bases sitting between them. This CDR3 is built from 12 residues. The germline V gene encodes CDR1 SEHNR and CDR2 FQNEAQ (reference sequence). The CDR3 DNA is TGTGCCAGCAGCTCGACAGTGTACGAGCAGTACTTC. The encoded protein is CASSSTVYEQYF. The whole variable domain, remainder taken from reference TRBV7-9 and TRBJ2-7, is DTGVSQNPRHKITKRGQNVTFRCDPISEHNRLYWYRQTLGQGPEFLTYFQNEAQLEKSRLLSDRFSAERPKGSFSTLEIQRTEQGDSAMYLCASSSTVYEQYFGPGTRLTVT.

The chain has TRBV6-1 and TRBJ2-2; a weak D match, TRBD2 (5 bases). Per germline, CDR1 MNHNS and CDR2 SASEGT. V was trimmed by 3 bases and J by 5 bases, leaving 13 bases between them. CDR3 length equals 15 residues. The CDR3, as DNA: TGTGCCAGCAGTGACCCGGGAAGGAGTACCGGGGAGCTGTTTTTT. It yields the protein CASSDPGRSTGELFF.

V gene TRBV2 combines with J gene TRBJ1-2; no reliable D call. With 6 bases removed from V and 4 bases from J, the gap between germline ends came to 15 bases. Germline CDR1 SNHLY, CDR2 FYNNEI. This CDR3 comprises 14 residues. The CDR3 nucleotides read TGTGCCAGCAGACAGCCGCCTGATTTCTATGGCTACACCTTC. Translating gives CASRQPPDFYGYTF.

This chain joins TRBV2 and TRBJ1-2; perhaps TRBD1 as D (6 bases). This CDR3 is built from 13 residues. The germline gives CDR1 SNHLY, CDR2 FYNNEI. V was clipped by 3 bases and J by 8 bases, with 13 bases between them. CDR3 protein: CASSDQGSNGYTF. The DNA for the CDR3 is TGTGCCAGCAGTGATCAGGGGTCTAACGGCTACACCTTC.

Note on this clone: One junction end does not reproduce the germline sequence, and a read error may be involved. CDR3 sequence reads: CASSPQYGLAGLSSYNEQFF. The CDR3 nucleotides read TGTGCCAGCTCCCCACAATACGGACTAGCGGGTCTGAGCTCCTACAATGAGCAGTTCTTC. V is TRBV18 and J is TRBJ2-1; 11 nucleotides match TRBD2. The CDR3 spans 20 residues. Germline values: CDR1 KGHSH, CDR2 LQKENI. The variable domain in full, with the rest retrieved from reference TRBV18 and TRBJ2-1, is NAGVMQNPRHLVRRRGQEARLRCSPMKGHSHVYWYRQLPEEGLKFMVYLQKENIIDESGMPKERFSAEFPKEGPSILRIQQVVRGDSAAYFCASSPQYGLAGLSSYNEQFFGPGTRLTVL.

This rearrangement joins TRBV7-2 to TRBJ1-2, with TRBD1 matching 12 bases. Germline CDR1 and CDR2: SGHTA and FQGNSA. V lost 7 bases and J lost 8; bases outside the gene matches: 14. There are 16 residues in the CDR3. DNA for the CDR3: TGTGCCAGCACCCTGTTGATGGGACAGGGGGCGGAGGGCTACACCTTC. Translating gives CASTLLMGQGAEGYTF. Based on the CDR3 plus reference TRBV7-2 and TRBJ1-2, the full variable domain is GAGVSQSPSNKVTEKGKDVELRCDPISGHTALYWYRQSLGQGLEFLIYFQGNSAPDKSGLPSDRFSAERTGGSVSTLTIQRTQQEDSAVYLCASTLLMGQGAEGYTFGSGTRLTVV.

The chain has TRBV10-2 and TRBJ2-4; TRBD2 is a possible D gene (5 bases). Deletions cut 6 bases from V and 6 bases from J, with 15 bases between. The germline V gene encodes CDR1 WSHSY and CDR2 SAAADI. CDR3 length: 14 amino acids. The CDR3 region is CASRLSREINIQYF. Here the CDR3 DNA reads TGCGCCAGCAGGTTGTCGAGGGAAATAAACATTCAGTACTTC.

V gene TRBV6-6 combines with J gene TRBJ2-1, with 9 bases that match TRBD1. Trimming removed 2 bases from V and 8 bases from J; junction bases left unmatched: 4. Germline loops: CDR1 MNHNY, CDR2 SVGAGI (reference sequence). CDR3 length: 14 residues. The CDR3 bases are TGTGCCAGCAGTTACAGTGACAGGGGGTATGAGCAGTTCTTC. Its protein is CASSYSDRGYEQFF.

The rearrangement links TRBV9 to TRBJ2-1, with 10 positions matching TRBD2. The CDR3 runs to 15 residues. Looked up from germline, CDR1 is SGDLS and CDR2 is YYNGEE. J was trimmed by 5 bases and V by 1 base; bases with no gene match: 3. Here the CDR3 DNA reads TGTGCCAGCAGCGTACTAGCGGGGGTCAACAATGAGCAGTTCTTC. As protein: CASSVLAGVNNEQFF.

The CDR3 protein is CASSPIGDRDGGYTF. DNA for the CDR3: TGTGCCAGCAGTCCCATAGGGGACAGAGACGGTGGCTACACCTTC. The gene calls are TRBV28 and TRBJ1-2, with 7 bases aligning to TRBD1. CDR3 length equals 15 residues. The germline CDR1 and CDR2 sequences are MDHEN and SYDVKM. V lost 5 bases to trimming and J lost 7 bases; unmatched junction nucleotides: 13.

Here the CDR3 DNA reads TGTGCCAGCTCCCCCCGGCAGGGGGAGAACACTGAAGCTTTCTTT. It translates to CASSPRQGENTEAFF. This chain connects TRBV18 to TRBJ1-1, with TRBD1 matching 7 bases. Germline V gives CDR1 KGHSH, CDR2 LQKENI. The CDR3 consists of 15 residues. V gave up 6 bases and J gave up 1 base; unmatched junction bases: 8.

This chain links TRBV6-5 with TRBJ2-7, with 7 bases identical to TRBD1. The germline CDR1 and CDR2 sequences are MNHEY and SVGAGI. J gave up 4 bases and V 10 bases, and 13 bases lay outside the gene matches. The CDR3 runs to 14 residues. The CDR3 is CAIGLGTDQYEQYF. The CDR3 coding sequence is TGTGCCATAGGTTTGGGGACAGACCAATACGAGCAGTACTTC.

This clone was counted a single time. The chain has TRBV5-1 and TRBJ2-5; D might be TRBD1 (5 bases). V was trimmed by 0 bases and J by 2 bases, leaving 11 bases between them. This CDR3 spans 15 amino acids. Germline assignment: CDR1 SGHRS and CDR2 YFSETQ. CDR3 residues: CASSLGTTEQETQYF. CDR3 coding DNA: TGCGCCAGCAGCTTGGGGACGACAGAACAAGAGACCCAGTACTTC.